This TCR beta chain was retrieved from a study of T-cell reconstitution after alpha-beta-depleted transplantation in children. As it was prepared, the TCRbeta library received unique molecular identifiers. TCRdb re-analysed the PCR reads in MiXCR, keeping a single row per CDR3 protein. Among 150,000 to 200,000 distinct CDR3 sequences listed, roughly 15% were seen once. Ten or more counts support this clonotype. The V gene's germline CDR1 is MNHNS and CDR2 SASEGT. V dropped 7 bases and J dropped 1; count of bases not matched to a gene: 11. This CDR3 region has 16 residues. The V call is TRBV6-1, the J call TRBJ2-5, with 8 bases lining up with TRBD1. The specimen comprised PBMCs from the stem cell graft donor, sampled from the stem cell graft. The TCR comes from a human donor who donated a stem cell graft to a child with acute lymphoblastic leukemia. CDR3 residues: CASKSTGGFGQETQYF. CDR3 nucleotide sequence: TGTGCCAGCAAATCAACAGGGGGTTTTGGCCAAGAGACCCAGTACTTC.